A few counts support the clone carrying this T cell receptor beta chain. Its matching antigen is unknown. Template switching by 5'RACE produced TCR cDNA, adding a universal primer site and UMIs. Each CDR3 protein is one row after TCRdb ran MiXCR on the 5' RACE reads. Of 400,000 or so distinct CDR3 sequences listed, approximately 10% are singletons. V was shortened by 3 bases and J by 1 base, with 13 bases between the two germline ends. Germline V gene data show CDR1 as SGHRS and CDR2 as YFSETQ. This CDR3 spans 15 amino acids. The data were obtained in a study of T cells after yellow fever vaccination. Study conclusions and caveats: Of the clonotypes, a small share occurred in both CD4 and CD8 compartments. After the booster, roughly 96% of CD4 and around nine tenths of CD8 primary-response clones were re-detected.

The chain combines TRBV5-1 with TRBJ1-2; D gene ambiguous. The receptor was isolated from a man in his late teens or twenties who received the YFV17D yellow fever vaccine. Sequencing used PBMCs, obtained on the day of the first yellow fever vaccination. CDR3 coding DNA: TGCGCCAGCAGCTATGCTTACGGGAATAACTATGGCTACACCTTC. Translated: CASSYAYGNNYGYTF.